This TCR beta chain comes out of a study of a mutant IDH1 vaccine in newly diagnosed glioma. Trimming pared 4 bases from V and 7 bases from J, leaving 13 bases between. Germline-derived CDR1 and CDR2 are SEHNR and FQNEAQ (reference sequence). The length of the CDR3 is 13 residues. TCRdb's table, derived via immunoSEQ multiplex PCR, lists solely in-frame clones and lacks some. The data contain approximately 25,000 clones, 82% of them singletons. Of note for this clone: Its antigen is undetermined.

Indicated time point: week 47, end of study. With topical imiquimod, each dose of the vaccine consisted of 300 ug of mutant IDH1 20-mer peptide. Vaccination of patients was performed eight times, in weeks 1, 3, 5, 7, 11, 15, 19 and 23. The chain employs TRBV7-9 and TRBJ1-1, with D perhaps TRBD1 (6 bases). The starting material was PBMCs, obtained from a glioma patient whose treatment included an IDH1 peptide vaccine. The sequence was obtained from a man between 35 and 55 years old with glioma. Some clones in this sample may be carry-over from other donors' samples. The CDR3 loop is CASSSTGADEAFF. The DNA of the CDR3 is TGTGCCAGCAGCTCCACGGGGGCGGATGAAGCTTTCTTT.